This record looks at one T cell receptor beta chain sequence and its context. The J segment lost 3 bases and the V segment lost 4 bases, leaving 6 bases of the junction unmatched. The CDR3 covers 14 residues. Germline loops: CDR1 SGHKS, CDR2 YYEKEE (reference sequence). TCRdb keeps only in-frame clones here, not all; method: immunoSEQ multiplex PCR. Altogether under 25,000 clones are present, over 80% being singletons, with the ten largest covering 15% to 19%. This record comes from a study of T cell changes during pregnancy in multiple sclerosis. The J gene is TRBJ2-5, the V gene TRBV5-5, with 7 bases lining up with TRBD2. The specimen comprised CD8+ T cells from peripheral blood mononuclear cells, sampled in the first trimester of pregnancy. This clonotype was obtained from a female donor in good health, enrolled as a control in a pregnancy study. DNA of the CDR3: TGTGCCAGCAGCCTCGGGACTAACGAAGAGACCCAGTACTTC. This translates into CASSLGTNEETQYF.